This TCR beta chain was found in a study of siplizumab effects on memory and regulatory T cells. Points on this clone: Its antigen remains unknown.

The V gene's germline CDR1 is SGHNT and CDR2 YENEEA. This CDR3 has 14 residues. Germline trimming cut 5 bases from V and 3 bases from J; bases unmatched to any gene: 3. Assay: immunoSEQ multiplex PCR; the TCRdb copy retains only in-frame clones and omits some. The table includes roughly 100,000 clones, roughly 93% detected once. The study's findings and limits: The study found that siplizumab significantly reduced alloreactive sequences traceable to unstimulated CD4+ memory cells.

The sequence came from a human donor in good health. This sequence joins TRBV11-3 and TRBJ2-2; 7 bases align to TRBD1. Input material: Tregs sorted from blood. CDR3 in amino acids: CASSRQGHTGELFF. The CDR3 DNA reads as TGTGCCAGCAGCCGACAGGGTCACACCGGGGAGCTGTTTTTT.